This T cell receptor beta chain is from a study of regulatory T cells in long-lasting Graves disease (dated by TCRdb to the early 2020s). Describing the broader study: Persistent Graves' disease was defined as antithyroid drug treatment for over 5 years with persistently positive TSH receptor autoantibodies. The study was conducted in China and was registered as a clinical trial. On average, persistent Graves' disease patients in the clinical cohort had been on antithyroid drugs for around ten years. A total of around 35 samples underwent TCR sequencing, from about 13 patients with persistent Graves' disease and some 20 patients with newly diagnosed Graves' disease. Peripheral blood TCR sequencing and RNA sequencing compared persistent Graves' disease patients with newly diagnosed Graves' disease patients. The paper's findings and limits, for the study overall: Persistent disease showed preferential use of TRBV28, TRBJ1-2 and TRBJ2-5, whereas newly diagnosed disease favored TRBV20-1 and TRBJ2-1. Patients with persistent disease shared more public clonotypes (around 2,500) than newly diagnosed patients did (roughly 970). The authors noted that the small sample size was a limitation that may lower accuracy. Only peripheral blood was studied, because thyroid tissue, the primary lesion, was inaccessible. Compared with newly diagnosed patients, persistent Graves' disease patients had lower TCR Shannon entropy and fewer highly expanded clones, which suggests clonal expansion. Only the TCR beta chain was sequenced and analyzed.

Read against the paper, the sample's time point label means: persistent/refractory GD, antithyroid drugs over 5 years with positive TRAb. For both TCR sequencing and RNA sequencing, RNA was extracted from PBMCs using TRIzol. The diagnosis of Graves' disease was made according to American Thyroid Association guidelines. The patients came from an endocrinology department in Xi'an, China. From each patient, 7.5 to 9.5 milliliters of peripheral blood was collected into an EDTA anticoagulant tube. PBMCs were isolated by Ficoll Paque Plus density gradient separation without further T cell sorting. An Agilent 2100 Bioanalyzer and agarose gel were used to check RNA quality, and a NanoDrop 2000 was used to measure RNA concentration. This clonotype was picked up many times. Its antigen specificity is not known. No qualities accompany the bases; no much larger clone lies one base away. Spanning cysteine to phenylalanine, the CDR3 consists of 15 amino acids. The retained sequence is limited to the CDR3, 45 bases, with the frame set at the first base. V sheds 6 bases and J sheds 0 bases, leaving 11 bases between their ends.

The library was built by means of multiplex PCR. The data were produced on an Illumina HiSeq 4000. iRepertoire HTBI primers and Arm-PCR amplification of CDR3 regions were used to construct TCR beta libraries. PCR products were gel purified before sequencing. Processing in the source paper ran as follows. Across samples, 60 to 80 TRBV and 14 TRBJ segments were identified and used for gene usage analysis of CDR3 amino acid clonotypes. Filtered high-quality paired reads were merged into contigs using COPE and FqMerger. BLAST was used to align contigs to IMGT TRBV, TRBD and TRBJ reference genes, and CDR3 was defined according to IMGT. Any clonotype with a frequency above 0.1% was counted as a highly expanded clone. Shannon entropy served as the measure of repertoire diversity, while the Gini coefficient captured V-J evenness. A clonotype was considered public if more than one individual shared it. Starting from the raw public reads, TCRdb applied fastp trimming at Q25, assembled clones with MiXCR and retained in-frame beta chains. Each CDR3 protein gets just one entry, which takes the most common genes and DNA from the rows behind it. These V and J calls are TCRdb output, not the study's own analysis. A total of roughly 400,000 distinct CDR3 sequences appear in this sample, over 20% of them only once. The top ten hold approximately 15% of the sample.

Source: peripheral blood mononuclear cells (PBMCs), taken when the disease was refractory, from a patient treated with antithyroid drugs. This sequence was found in a female donor with Graves disease. This chain joins TRBV12-3 or TRBV12-4 to TRBJ1-4; the D gene is unclear. Here the CDR3 is given as CASRRALATNEKLFF. The DNA is as follows: TGTGCCAGCAGACGGGCATTAGCAACTAATGAAAAACTGTTTTTT.